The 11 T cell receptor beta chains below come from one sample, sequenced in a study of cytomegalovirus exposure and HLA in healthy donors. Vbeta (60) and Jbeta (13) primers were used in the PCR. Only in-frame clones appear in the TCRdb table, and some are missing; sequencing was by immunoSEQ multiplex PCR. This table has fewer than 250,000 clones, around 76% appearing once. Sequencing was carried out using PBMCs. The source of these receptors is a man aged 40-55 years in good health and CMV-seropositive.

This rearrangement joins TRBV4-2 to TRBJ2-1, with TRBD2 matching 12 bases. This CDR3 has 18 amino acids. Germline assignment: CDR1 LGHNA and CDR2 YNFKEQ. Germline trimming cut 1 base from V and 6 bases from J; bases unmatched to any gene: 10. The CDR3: CASSQGDSTSGRSNEQFF. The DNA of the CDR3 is TGTGCCAGCAGCCAAGGGGACTCGACTAGCGGGAGAAGCAATGAGCAGTTCTTC.

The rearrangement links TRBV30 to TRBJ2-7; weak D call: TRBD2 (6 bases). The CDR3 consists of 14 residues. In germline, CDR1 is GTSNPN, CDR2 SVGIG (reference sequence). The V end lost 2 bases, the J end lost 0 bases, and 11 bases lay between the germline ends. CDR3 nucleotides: TGTGCCTGGAGTCTCGACGGGAGCTCCTACGAGCAGTACTTC. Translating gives CAWSLDGSSYEQYF. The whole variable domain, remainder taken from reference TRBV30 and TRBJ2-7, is SQTIHQWPATLVQPVGSPLSLECTVEGTSNPNLYWYRQAAGRGLQLLFYSVGIGQISSEVPQNLSASRPQDRQFILSSKKLLLSDSGFYLCAWSLDGSSYEQYFGPGTRLTVT.

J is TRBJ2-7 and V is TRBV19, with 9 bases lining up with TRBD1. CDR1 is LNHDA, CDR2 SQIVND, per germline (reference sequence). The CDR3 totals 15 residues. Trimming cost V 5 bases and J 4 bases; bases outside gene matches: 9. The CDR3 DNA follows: TGTGCCAGTAGTCCCACCCGACAGGGGGGATACGAGCAGTACTTC. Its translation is CASSPTRQGGYEQYF.

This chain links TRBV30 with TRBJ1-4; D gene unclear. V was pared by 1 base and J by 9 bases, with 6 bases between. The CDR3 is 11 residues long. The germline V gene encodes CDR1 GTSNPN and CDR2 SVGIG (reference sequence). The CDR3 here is CAWSAEKKLFF. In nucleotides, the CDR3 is TGTGCCTGGAGTGCGGAGAAAAAACTGTTTTTT.

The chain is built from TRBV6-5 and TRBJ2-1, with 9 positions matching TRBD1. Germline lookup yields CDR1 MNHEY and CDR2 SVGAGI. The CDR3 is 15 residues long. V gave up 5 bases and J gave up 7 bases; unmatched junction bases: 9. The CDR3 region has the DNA TGTGCCAGCAGTATGGGACAGGGTAAGGGAAATGAGCAGTTCTTC. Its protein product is CASSMGQGKGNEQFF.

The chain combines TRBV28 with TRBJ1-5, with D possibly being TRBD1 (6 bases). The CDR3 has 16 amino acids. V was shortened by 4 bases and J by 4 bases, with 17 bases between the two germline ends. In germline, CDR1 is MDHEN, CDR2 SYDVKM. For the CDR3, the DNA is TGTGCCAGCAGTTCTCGGACAGATCCACGTAATCAGCCCCAGCATTTT. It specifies CASSSRTDPRNQPQHF.

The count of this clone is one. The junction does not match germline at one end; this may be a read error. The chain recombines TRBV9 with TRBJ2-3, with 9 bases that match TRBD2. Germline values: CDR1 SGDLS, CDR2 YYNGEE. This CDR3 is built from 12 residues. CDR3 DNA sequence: TGTGCCGGCAGCGGGAGGTCGGATACGCAGTATTTT. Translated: CAGSGRSDTQYF.

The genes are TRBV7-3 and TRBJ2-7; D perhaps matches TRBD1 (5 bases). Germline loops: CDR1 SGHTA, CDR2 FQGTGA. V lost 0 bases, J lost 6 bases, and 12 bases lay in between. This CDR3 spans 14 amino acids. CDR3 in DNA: TGTGCCAGCAGCTTAACCCCCAGGGCGAGCGAGCAGTACTTC. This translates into CASSLTPRASEQYF.

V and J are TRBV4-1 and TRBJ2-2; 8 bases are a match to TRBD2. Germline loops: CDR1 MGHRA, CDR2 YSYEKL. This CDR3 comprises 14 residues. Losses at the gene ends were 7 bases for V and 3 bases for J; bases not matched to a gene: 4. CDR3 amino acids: CASTGTSYTGELFF. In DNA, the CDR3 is TGCGCCAGCACCGGGACTAGTTACACCGGGGAGCTGTTTTTT.

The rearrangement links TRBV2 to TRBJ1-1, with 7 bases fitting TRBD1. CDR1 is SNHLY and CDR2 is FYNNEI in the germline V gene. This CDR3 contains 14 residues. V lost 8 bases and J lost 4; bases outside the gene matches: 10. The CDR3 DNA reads TGTGCCAGCCTGCTTAGACAGGGAGGCACTGAAGCTTTCTTT. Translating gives CASLLRQGGTEAFF.

CDR3 DNA: TGTGCCTGGTCTCCGGGACAGGGTAAGAATCAGCCCCAGCATTTT. Its translation is CAWSPGQGKNQPQHF. V and J are TRBV30 and TRBJ1-5; TRBD1 matches at 9 bases. This CDR3 has 15 amino acids. The germline V gene has CDR1 GTSNPN and CDR2 SVGIG (reference sequence). Trimming removed 5 bases from V and 4 bases from J; junction bases left unmatched: 9.